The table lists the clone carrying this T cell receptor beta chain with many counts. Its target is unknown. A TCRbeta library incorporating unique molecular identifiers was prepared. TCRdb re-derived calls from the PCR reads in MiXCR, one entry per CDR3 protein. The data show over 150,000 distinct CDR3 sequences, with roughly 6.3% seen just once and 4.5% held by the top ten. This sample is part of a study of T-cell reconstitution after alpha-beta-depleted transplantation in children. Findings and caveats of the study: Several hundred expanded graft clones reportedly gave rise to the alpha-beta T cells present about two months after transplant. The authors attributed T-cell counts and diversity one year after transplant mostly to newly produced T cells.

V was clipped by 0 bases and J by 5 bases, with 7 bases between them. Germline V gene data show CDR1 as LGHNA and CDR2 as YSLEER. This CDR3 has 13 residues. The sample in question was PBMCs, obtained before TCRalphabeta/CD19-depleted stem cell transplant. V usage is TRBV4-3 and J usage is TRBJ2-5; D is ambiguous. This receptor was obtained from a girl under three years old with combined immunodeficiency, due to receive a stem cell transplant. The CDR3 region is CASSQDRFETQYF. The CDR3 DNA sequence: TGCGCCAGCAGCCAAGATCGATTTGAGACCCAGTACTTC.